This T cell receptor beta chain was recovered during a study of cytotoxic CD8 clonotypes in ibrutinib-treated CLL. Study-wide points: Sustained-remission and progressing patients had different sampling times.

The table came from immunoSEQ multiplex PCR; TCRdb's copy has only in-frame clones and leaves some out. The sample contains over 140,000 clones, 80% of which appear only once. This CDR3 has 14 residues. Trimming cost V 4 bases and J 10 bases, with 20 bases left between them. In germline, CDR1 is SGDLS, CDR2 YYNGEE. About this clone itself: What it recognizes is unknown.

Around 2 micrograms of genomic DNA from cryopreserved PBMCs went into TCR beta libraries. The sample here was PBMCs, taken after 36 months of ibrutinib treatment. This clonotype was obtained from a human donor with chronic lymphocytic leukemia. This chain connects TRBV9 to TRBJ1-1; D unresolved. CDR3: CASSPDPDGPSAFF. In nucleotides, the CDR3 is TGTGCCAGCAGCCCCGACCCGGACGGTCCCTCAGCTTTCTTT.